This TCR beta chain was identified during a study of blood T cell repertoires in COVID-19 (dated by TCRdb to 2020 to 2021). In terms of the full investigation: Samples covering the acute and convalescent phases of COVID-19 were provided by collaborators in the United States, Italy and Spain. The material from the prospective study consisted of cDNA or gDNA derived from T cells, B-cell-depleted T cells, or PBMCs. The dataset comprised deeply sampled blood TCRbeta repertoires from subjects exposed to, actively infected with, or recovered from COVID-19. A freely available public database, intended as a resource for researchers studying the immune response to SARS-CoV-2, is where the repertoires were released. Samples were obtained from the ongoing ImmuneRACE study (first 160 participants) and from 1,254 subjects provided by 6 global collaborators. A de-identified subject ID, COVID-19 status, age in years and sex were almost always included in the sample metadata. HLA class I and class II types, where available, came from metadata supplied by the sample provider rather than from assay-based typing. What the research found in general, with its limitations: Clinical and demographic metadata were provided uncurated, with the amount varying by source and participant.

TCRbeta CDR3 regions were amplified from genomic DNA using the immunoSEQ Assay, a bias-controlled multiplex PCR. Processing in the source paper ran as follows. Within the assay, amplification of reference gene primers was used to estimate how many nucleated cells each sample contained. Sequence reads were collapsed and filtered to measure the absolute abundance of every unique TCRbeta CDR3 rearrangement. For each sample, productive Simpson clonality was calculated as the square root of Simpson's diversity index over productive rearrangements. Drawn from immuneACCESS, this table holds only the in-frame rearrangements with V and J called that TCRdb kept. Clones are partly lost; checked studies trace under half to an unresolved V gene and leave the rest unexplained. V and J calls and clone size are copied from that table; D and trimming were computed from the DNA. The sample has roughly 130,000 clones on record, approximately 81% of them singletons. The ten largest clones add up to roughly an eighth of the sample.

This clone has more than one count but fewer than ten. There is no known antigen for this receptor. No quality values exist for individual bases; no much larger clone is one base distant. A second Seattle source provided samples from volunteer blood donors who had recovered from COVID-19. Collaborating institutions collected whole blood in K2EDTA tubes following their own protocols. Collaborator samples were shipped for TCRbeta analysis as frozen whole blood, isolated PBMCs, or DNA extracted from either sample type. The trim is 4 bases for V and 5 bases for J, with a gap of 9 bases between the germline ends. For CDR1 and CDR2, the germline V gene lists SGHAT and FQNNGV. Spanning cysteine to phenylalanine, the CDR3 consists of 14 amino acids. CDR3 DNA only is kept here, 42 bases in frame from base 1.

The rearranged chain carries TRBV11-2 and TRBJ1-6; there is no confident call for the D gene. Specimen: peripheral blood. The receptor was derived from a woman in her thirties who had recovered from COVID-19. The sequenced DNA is TGTGCCAGCAGCTCCCGGGAGAATAATTCACCCCTCCACTTT. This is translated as CASSSRENNSPLHF.